This T cell receptor beta chain was found in a study of beta chain features in type 1 diabetes. Across the whole study: Investigators examined 85 million to 110 million sorted cells across all samples.

Study results and caveats: Moderate but significant shortening of TCRB CDR3s was recorded in all four CD4+ subsets from Type 1 diabetes patients. Patients' naive, central memory and regulatory TCRB repertoires appeared more alike than those of healthy donors.

Of the isolated RNA, all was reverse transcribed, and so the sequenced material was expressed TCRB transcripts. Produced via immunoSEQ multiplex PCR; TCRdb's table is partial and in-frame only. The sample contains hundreds of thousands of clones, over 11% of which appear only once. Via CD45RO/CCR7/CD25/CD127/CD95/CD27, cells of the CD4+ naive, central memory, regulatory and stem cell-like memory subsets were sorted. Trimming removed 4 bases from V and 10 bases from J, with 14 bases in between. The CDR3 loop spans 13 amino acids. Per the germline V gene, CDR1 is MNHNS and CDR2 is SASEGT. A few counts support this clone. The antigen remains unidentified.

Sequenced sample: naive CD4+ T cells from blood. The receptor was derived from a man between 18 and 35 years old with type 1 diabetes. The gene calls are TRBV6-1 and TRBJ2-1; unclear D gene. The CDR3 here is CASSVAEMTEQFF. DNA of the CDR3: TGTGCCAGCAGTGTGGCGGAGATGACAGAGCAGTTCTTC.